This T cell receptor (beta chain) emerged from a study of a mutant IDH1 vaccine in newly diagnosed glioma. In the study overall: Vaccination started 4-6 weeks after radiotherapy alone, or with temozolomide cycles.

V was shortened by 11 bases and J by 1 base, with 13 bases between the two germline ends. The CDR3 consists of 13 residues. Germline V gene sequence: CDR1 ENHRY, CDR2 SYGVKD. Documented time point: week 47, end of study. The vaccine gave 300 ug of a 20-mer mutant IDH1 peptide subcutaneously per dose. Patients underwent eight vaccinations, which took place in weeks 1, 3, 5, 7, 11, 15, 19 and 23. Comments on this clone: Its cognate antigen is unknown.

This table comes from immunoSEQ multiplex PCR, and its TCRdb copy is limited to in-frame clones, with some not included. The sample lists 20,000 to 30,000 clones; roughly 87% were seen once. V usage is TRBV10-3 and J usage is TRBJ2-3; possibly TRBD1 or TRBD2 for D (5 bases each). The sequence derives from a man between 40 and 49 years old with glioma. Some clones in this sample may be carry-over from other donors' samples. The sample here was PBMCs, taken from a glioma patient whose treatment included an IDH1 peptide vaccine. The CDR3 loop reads CASTGLRTDTQYF. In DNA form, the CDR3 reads TGTGCCTCCACGGGGCTACGCACAGATACGCAGTATTTT.